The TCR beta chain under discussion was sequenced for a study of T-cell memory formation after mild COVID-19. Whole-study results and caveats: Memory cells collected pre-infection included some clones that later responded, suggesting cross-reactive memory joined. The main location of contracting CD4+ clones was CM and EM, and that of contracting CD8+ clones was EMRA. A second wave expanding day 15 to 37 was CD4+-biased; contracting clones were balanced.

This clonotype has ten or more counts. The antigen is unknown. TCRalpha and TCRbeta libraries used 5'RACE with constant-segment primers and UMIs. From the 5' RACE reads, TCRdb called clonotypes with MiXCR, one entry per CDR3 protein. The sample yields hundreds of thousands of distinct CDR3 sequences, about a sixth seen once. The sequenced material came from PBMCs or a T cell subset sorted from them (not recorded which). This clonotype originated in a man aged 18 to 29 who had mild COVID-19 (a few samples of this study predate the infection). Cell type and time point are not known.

The CDR3 loop reads CASSPGLQTYEQYF. DNA of the CDR3: TGTGCCAGCTCACCGGGACTACAAACCTACGAGCAGTACTTC. J is TRBJ2-7 and V is TRBV18, with 7 positions matching TRBD2. This CDR3 comprises 14 residues. Unmatched junction bases numbered 4, after V lost 3 bases and J lost 2 bases. Germline CDR1 and CDR2: KGHSH and LQKENI.